This T cell receptor (beta chain) was sequenced during a study of shared clonotypes between healthy human individuals. The germline V gene encodes CDR1 MDHEN and CDR2 SYDVKM. The CDR3 runs to 17 residues. V lost 7 bases to trimming and J lost 4 bases; unmatched junction nucleotides: 14. TCRdb's copy holds only in-frame clones and misses some; the assay was immunoSEQ multiplex PCR. The table lists 2 million to 2.5 million clones, 85% to 95% of them singletons, with roughly 0.13% in the top ten. CD45RA+ naive and CD45RA-negative memory subsets were separated from CD4+ cells. The V gene is TRBV28, the J gene TRBJ2-4; 9 bases line up with TRBD2. This receptor was identified in a man between 18 and 35 years old in good health. The sequenced material came from naive CD4+ T cells sorted from blood. Subset in this sample: CD45RA+ positively selected. CDR3 region: CASTEGTSGLKKNIQYF. The CDR3 nucleotides are TGTGCCAGCACCGAAGGAACTAGCGGGCTCAAAAAAAACATTCAGTACTTC.